This T cell receptor (beta chain) was identified in a study of T cells in women clearing cervical HPV infection. In the study overall: Blood came at first lesion visit for cases, post-clearance for controls.

Whole-study results and caveats: Associations may precede or follow infection; HPV-specific or memory T cells were not isolated.

With respect to this clone: Its antigen remains unknown. The read comes to an end 3 residues before the CDR3 does, leaving the germline J gene to fill in the end.

The CDR3 totals 15 residues. Trimming cost V 3 bases and J 0 bases; bases outside gene matches: 3. Germline V gene sequence: CDR1 MNHEY, CDR2 SMNVEV (reference sequence). Each participant carried one incident cervical HPV16 infection only. Sequencing used immunoSEQ multiplex PCR; TCRdb keeps in-frame clones, though not all of them. This sample's clone table lists over 30,000 clones. This TCR came from a woman aged 18-69 years with a cervical HPV16 infection that either progressed to CIN3+ or cleared (not recorded which). The sequenced material came from blood buffy coat. This chain connects TRBV27 to TRBJ2-3, with 7 bases identical to TRBD1. CDR3: CASSLQDRSTDTQYF. The DNA read from the CDR3 is TGTGCCAGCAGTTTGCAGGACAGGAGCACAGATACG.